Each of the 9 T cell receptor beta chains below was sequenced from the same sample in a study of cytomegalovirus exposure and HLA in healthy donors. The PCR employed 60 Vbeta primers together with 13 Jbeta primers. Clones were sequenced by immunoSEQ multiplex PCR, and TCRdb holds only the in-frame ones, with some missing. The sample lists 55,000 to 75,000 clones, 65% to 80% occurring once. What was sequenced was PBMCs. The receptors stem from a young man in good health and CMV-seropositive.

The V and J genes are TRBV7-2 and TRBJ1-3; D gene ambiguous. The CDR3 loop spans 16 amino acids. The V end lost 5 bases, the J end lost 4 bases, and 18 bases lay between the germline ends. CDR1 and CDR2 from the germline V gene are SGHTA and FQGNSA. DNA of the CDR3: TGTGCCAGCAGCCCCTATCGAACGGGAACCGGAAACACCATATATTTT. Its protein is CASSPYRTGTGNTIYF.

The chain uses TRBV27 and TRBJ2-7; maybe TRBD1 (6 bases). The CDR3 has 15 amino acids. V lost 2 bases and J lost 3, with 14 bases in between. CDR1 and CDR2 from the germline V gene are MNHEY and SMNVEV (reference sequence). The CDR3 DNA follows: TGTGCCAGCAGTTTAGGGCAGGGGTCCATCTACGAGCAGTACTTC. This translates into CASSLGQGSIYEQYF.

J is TRBJ2-7 and V is TRBV7-2; 9 nucleotides match TRBD2. This CDR3 contains 16 residues. Per the germline V gene, CDR1 is SGHTA and CDR2 is FQGNSA. Trimming took 5 bases from V and 0 from J; bases not matched to a gene: 8. The CDR3 loop is CASSPFSGGSSYEQYF. CDR3 nucleotide sequence: TGTGCCAGCAGCCCTTTTAGCGGGGGAAGCTCCTACGAGCAGTACTTC.

V gene TRBV19 combines with J gene TRBJ1-1; D gene unclear. Germline CDR1 and CDR2: LNHDA and SQIVND (reference sequence). The V end was cut by 6 bases, the J end by 4 bases, with 12 bases between. This CDR3 has 13 amino acids. The CDR3 spells CASRKIGGTEAFF. CDR3 sequence (DNA): TGTGCCAGTAGGAAAATCGGCGGCACTGAAGCTTTCTTT.

Only a few counts were recorded for this clone. V gene TRBV27 combines with J gene TRBJ1-1, with 8 bases lining up with TRBD1. After removal of 5 bases from V and 0 bases from J, the junction contained 8 bases not matched to a gene. There are 16 residues in the CDR3. Per the germline V gene, CDR1 is MNHEY and CDR2 is SMNVEV (reference sequence). CDR3 nucleotide sequence: TGTGCCAGCAGTCCCTGGACAGGGCGCATGAACACTGAAGCTTTCTTT. Translating it yields CASSPWTGRMNTEAFF.

The V gene is TRBV4-2, the J gene TRBJ2-7; TRBD2 matches 13 bases. This CDR3 region has 16 residues. CDR1 and CDR2 (germline): LGHNA, YNFKEQ. Germline trimming cut 0 bases from V and 5 bases from J; bases unmatched to any gene: 4. DNA for the CDR3: TGTGCCAGCAGCCAAGAAACTAGCGGGGGGGCAGACGAGCAGTACTTC. Residues: CASSQETSGGADEQYF.

The genes are TRBV5-5 and TRBJ1-5, with D maybe TRBD1 (5 bases). The CDR3 contains 14 residues. V dropped 2 bases and J dropped 2 bases, with 8 bases sitting between them. Germline CDR1 is SGHKS and CDR2 is YYEKEE (reference sequence). Written as DNA, the CDR3 is TGTGCCAGCAGCTTCCAGGGTCGCAATCAGCCCCAGCATTTT. It specifies CASSFQGRNQPQHF.

The V and J genes are TRBV30 and TRBJ2-1, with 9 nucleotides matching TRBD1. The CDR3 is made up of 15 amino acids. After removal of 2 bases from V and 5 bases from J, the junction contained 7 bases not matched to a gene. Germline CDR1 GTSNPN, CDR2 SVGIG (reference sequence). The CDR3 sequence is CAWSRGQGSHNEQFF. The CDR3 DNA reads TGTGCCTGGAGTCGCGGACAGGGGAGCCACAATGAGCAGTTCTTC.

This clone was seen a few times. The J gene is TRBJ1-1, the V gene TRBV2; maybe TRBD1 (6 bases). V shed 9 bases and J shed 4 bases, with 18 bases lying between them. The CDR3 is 14 residues long. The germline CDR1 and CDR2 sequences are SNHLY and FYNNEI. The CDR3 protein is CASSRQESSTEAFF. The CDR3 DNA is TGTGCCAGTTCAAGACAGGAGTCGAGCACTGAAGCTTTCTTT.